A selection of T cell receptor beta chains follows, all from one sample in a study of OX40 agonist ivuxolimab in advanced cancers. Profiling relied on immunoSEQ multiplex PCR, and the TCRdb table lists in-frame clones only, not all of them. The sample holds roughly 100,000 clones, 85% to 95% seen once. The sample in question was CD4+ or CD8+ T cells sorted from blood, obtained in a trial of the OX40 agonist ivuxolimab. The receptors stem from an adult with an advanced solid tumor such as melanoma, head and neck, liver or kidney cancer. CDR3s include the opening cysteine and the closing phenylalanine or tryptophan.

CASSLLGAGYNEQFF	TRBV7-3
CAIGREDADTQYF	TRBV10-3
CAWRTSGNKNTGELFF	TRBV30
CAISGGTELAKNIQYF	TRBV10-3
CASREGGGEDNEQFF	TRBV10-1
CAISESPTDTQYF	TRBV10-3
CASSLEQGGTNEKLFF	TRBV5-1
CASRMTGLVTDTQYF	TRBV19
CASSPSGVSDTQYF	TRBV18
CASSLVGSEGGYTF	TRBV11-2
CASSSPNRGRWHTDTQYF	TRBV7-2
CASSAGRAASTDTQYF	TRBV9
CASSPPSYNEQFF	TRBV5-4
CASRPGEEFFGYTF	TRBV28
CASSIRGLEAFF	TRBV19
CASSLASTDTQYF	TRBV7-9
CASSLSTGTQYF	TRBV5-1
CASSQAGTGWSNEKLFF	TRBV4-1
CASSQPQGSQPQHF	TRBV23-1
CASSLAANTGELFF	TRBV5-4
CASSQVSSGQPQHF	TRBV4-2
CASSSNNRENTGELFF	TRBV7-9
CASSPKIEHPEQFF	TRBV4-3
CASSVVSESVDGYTF	TRBV9
CSADRYNEQFF	TRBV20-1
CASRAGLGLSGYTF	TRBV6-5
CASCVQFSYEQYF	TRBV6-1
CASSQGGSADTQYF	TRBV28
CASSGVSGNTIYF	TRBV6-6
CSAETYTQYF	TRBV20-1
CSVEVGVWRANNEQFF	TRBV29-1
CASSFSGVGYTF	TRBV11-3
CASSRQVLNTEAFF	TRBV9
CATSRSTDRGRMNEQFF	TRBV15
CASSVSLVGEQYF	TRBV9
CASSLASGQSTDTQYF	TRBV11-2
CSARLVGPLHF	TRBV20-1
CASSSRRLYNEQFF	TRBV11-2
CASSEALRGVGNTIYF	TRBV6-1
CAWNRGQRQPQHF	TRBV30
CAWSDRASSEAFF	TRBV30
CASSLPYRHLSSGNTIYF	TRBV28
CASSPDRVYGYTF	TRBV6-5
CASSLDLNTEAFF	TRBV7-3
CASSSGGGDANQPQHF	TRBV7-9
CVSQSGEQFF	TRBV2
CASTGTRNSPLHF	TRBV19
CASSLSGGVTQYF	TRBV28
CATSRDPGGGNQPQHF	TRBV15